This T cell receptor beta chain was captured by sequencing in a study of CXCR3-negative and CXCR3-positive naive CD8 T cells. Overall study results and limits: CXCR3-positive naive cells had more hydrophobic TRB CDR3s than CXCR3-negative naive cells.

UMI-labeled 5' RACE yielded the TRB cDNA libraries. For each CDR3 protein, TCRdb gives one entry from its re-call of the 5' RACE reads, without DNA. The sample totals tens of thousands of distinct CDR3 sequences. This CDR3 spans 17 amino acids. CDR1 and CDR2 (germline): MGHDK, SYGVNS. On this clonotype: The antigen remains undetermined.

The sequenced material came from naive CXCR3+ CD8+ T cells from blood. Subset here: CD45RO-CCR7+CD27+CD95- naive CD8+ T cells expressing CXCR3 (TNR3+). The sequence came from a human donor in good health. Some clones in this sample may be carry-over from other donors' samples. The V gene is TRBV25-1, the J gene TRBJ1-2; TCRdb returns TRBD1, unconfirmable since there is no DNA. CDR3: CASSEGRGRPDLSGYTF.